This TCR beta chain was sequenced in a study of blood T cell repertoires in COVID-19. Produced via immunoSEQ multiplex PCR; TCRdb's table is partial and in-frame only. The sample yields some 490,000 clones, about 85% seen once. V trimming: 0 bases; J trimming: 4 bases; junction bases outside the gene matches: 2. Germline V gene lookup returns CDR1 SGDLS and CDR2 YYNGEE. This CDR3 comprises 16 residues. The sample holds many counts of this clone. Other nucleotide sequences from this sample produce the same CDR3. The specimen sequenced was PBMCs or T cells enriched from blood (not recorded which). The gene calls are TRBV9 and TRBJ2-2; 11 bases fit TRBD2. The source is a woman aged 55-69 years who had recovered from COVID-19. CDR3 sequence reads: CASSVVGTSGTGELFF. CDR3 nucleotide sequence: TGTGCCAGCAGCGTAGTCGGGACTAGCGGCACCGGGGAGCTGTTTTTT.